The following is a T cell receptor (beta chain) sequence with its context. Antigen unknown. Mismatch with germline at one junction end may stem from a read error. Using immunoSEQ multiplex PCR, the repertoire was profiled, and TCRdb retains in-frame clones only, with some absent. The sample includes 12,000 or so clones, around 85% seen only once; the top ten take around 5.4%. CDR1 is SNHLY, CDR2 FYNNEI, per germline. This CDR3 has 14 residues. The record originates from a study of chemoradiotherapy in HPV16-positive cancers. Broader study findings: Non-HPV-specific T cells did not expand in tumors during treatment, whereas candidate HPV-specific clones and E7-related motifs did. In HPV16-positive patients, HPV-responsive T-cell expansion tracked better recurrence-free survival. Only a couple of HPV16-positive patients supplied the functional HPV-specificity definition.

The specimen was blood, collected from a patient who underwent chemoradiotherapy. This clonotype originated in a human donor with HPV-associated anogenital cancer. The rearrangement uses TRBV2 and TRBJ1-4; D not certain. Here the CDR3 reads CASSVRASNEKLFF. The CDR3 DNA follows: TGTGCCAGCAGTGTCCGGGCGTCTAACGAAAAACTGTTTTTT. Full variable domain (outside the CDR3, taken from reference TRBV2 and TRBJ1-4): EPEVTQTPSHQVTQMGQEVILRCVPISNHLYFYWYRQILGQKVEFLVSFYNNEISEKSEIFDDQFSVERPDGSNFTLKIRSTKLEDSAMYFCASSVRASNEKLFFGSGTQLSVL.